The rows below give T cell receptor beta chains drawn from one sample of a study of regulatory T cells in long-lasting Graves disease. TCRdb re-analysed the multiplex PCR reads in MiXCR, keeping a single row per CDR3 protein. The profile shows roughly 490,000 distinct CDR3 sequences, approximately 22% of them singletons. The source material was peripheral blood mononuclear cells (PBMCs), sampled when the disease was refractory, from a patient treated with antithyroid drugs. These TCRs come from a female donor with Graves disease. Each CDR3 is given with its conserved first and last residue. D genes are given only for firm matches. Some rows mark clone size as missing; the rest say once, few, many or name a class of expanded clone.

D: -; size: -; V: TRBV6-1; length: 13; J: TRBJ2-7; CDR3: CASSESSFEEQYF; DNA: TGTGCCAGCAGTGAATCATCTTTTGAGGAGCAGTACTTC
D: -; size: few; V: TRBV28; length: 11; J: TRBJ2-7; CDR3: CASSAPGHSDF; DNA: TGTGCCAGCAGTGCTCCGGGGCACTCGGACTTC
D: -; size: many; V: TRBV2; length: 17; J: TRBJ2-7; CDR3: CASRPPSGRINSYEQYF; DNA: TGTGCCAGCAGGCCACCCTCAGGACGGATCAACTCCTACGAGCAGTACTTC
D: -; size: many; V: TRBV7-2; length: 14; J: TRBJ1-1; CDR3: CASSFGATNTEAFF; DNA: TGTGCCAGCAGCTTCGGAGCGACGAACACTGAAGCTTTCTTT
D: -; size: -; V: TRBV20-1; length: 14; J: TRBJ1-6; CDR3: CSARVARGNYPLHF; DNA: TGCAGTGCTAGAGTGGCCAGGGGTAATTACCCCCTCCACTTT
D: TRBD2; size: many; V: TRBV2; length: 18; J: TRBJ2-7; CDR3: CASSESGLAGRSSYEQYF; DNA: TGTGCCAGCAGTGAGTCGGGGTTAGCCGGGAGGAGCTCCTACGAGCAGTACTTC
D: -; size: -; V: TRBV7-3; length: 14; J: TRBJ2-3; CDR3: CASSRDRSTDTQYF; DNA: TGTGCCAGCAGTCGGGACCGTAGCACAGATACGCAGTATTTT
D: TRBD1; size: many; V: TRBV28; length: 11; J: TRBJ1-2; CDR3: CASGTAYGYTF; DNA: TGTGCCAGCGGGACAGCTTATGGCTACACCTTC
D: TRBD2; size: -; V: TRBV7-7; length: 18; J: TRBJ2-5; CDR3: CASSLEAIGGGDGETQYF; DNA: TGTGCTAGCAGCTTAGAGGCGATCGGCGGGGGAGACGGGGAGACCCAGTACTTC
D: -; size: few; V: TRBV7-7; length: 16; J: TRBJ2-5; CDR3: CASSFFQGGGEETQYF; DNA: TGTGCTAGCAGCTTCTTCCAAGGGGGAGGGGAGGAGACCCAGTACTTC